The 18 T cell receptor beta chains below come from one sample, sequenced in a study of human T cells and chemical hapten exposure. Sample time point: pre-sensitization, week 0. The treatment was: therapeutic diphenylcyclopropenone sensitization with weekly scalp DPC. TCRdb reanalysed the RACE reads using MiXCR and keeps one entry per CDR3 protein. The sample holds about 380,000 distinct CDR3 sequences, approximately 5% seen once. Sample: whole blood, taken in connection with sensitization to the hapten diphenylcyclopropenone (DPC). These receptors all stem from a woman between 45 and 60 years old with alopecia areata. Some clones in this sample may be carry-over from other donors' samples.

The chain joins TRBV14 to TRBJ2-7; TRBD2 is a possible D gene (6 bases). The V gene lost 3 bases and the J gene lost 3 bases, with 12 bases spanning the gap. This CDR3 has 14 residues. CDR1 is SGHDN and CDR2 is FVKESK in the germline V gene. The CDR3 DNA sequence: TGTGCCAGCAGCCAGCCCCGGGACTTCTACGAGCAGTACTTC. Residues: CASSQPRDFYEQYF. Complete variable domain (other parts from reference TRBV14 and TRBJ2-7): EAGVTQFPSHSVIEKGQTVTLRCDPISGHDNLYWYRRVMGKEIKFLLHFVKESKQDESGMPNNRFLAERTGGTYSTLKVQPAELEDSGVYFCASSQPRDFYEQYFGPGTRLTVT.

This chain uses TRBV12-3 or TRBV12-4 with TRBJ2-3; D is unresolved. The CDR3 length is 13 residues. Trimming stripped 3 bases from V and 4 bases from J, with 8 bases between. The CDR3 coding sequence is TGTGCCAGCAGTTTTACGGAAGCAGATACGCAGTATTTT. Amino acids: CASSFTEADTQYF.

The table lists this clonotype with many counts. The V and J genes are TRBV12-3 or TRBV12-4 and TRBJ1-5; D is ambiguous. V lost 7 bases and J 3 bases, leaving 16 bases between the germline ends. The CDR3 runs 15 residues. The CDR3 sequence is CASISDSLANQPQHF. CDR3 DNA sequence: TGTGCCAGCATCTCAGATTCACTGGCCAATCAGCCCCAGCATTTT.

This clonotype has just a few counts. The chain has TRBV6-6 and TRBJ1-1, with a tentative D call TRBD1 (5 bases). This CDR3 region has 14 residues. Germline V CDR1 and CDR2: MNHNY, SVGAGI (reference sequence). The ends were cut back, 10 bases at V and 3 bases at J, with 18 bases in the middle. CDR3 protein: CAIRRLGRDTEAFF. The CDR3 DNA reads as TGTGCCATCCGTCGGCTGGGGCGAGACACTGAAGCTTTCTTT.

This clonotype was counted only a few times. The V gene is TRBV12-3 or TRBV12-4, the J gene TRBJ2-1; D remains unclear. The CDR3 runs 16 residues. The V end was cut by 3 bases, the J end by 1 base, with 13 bases between. Here the CDR3 reads CASSFNPPASYNEQFF. The CDR3 nucleotides are TGTGCCAGCAGTTTTAACCCGCCAGCGTCCTACAATGAGCAGTTCTTC.

The chain has TRBV7-2 and TRBJ1-2; 8 bases map to TRBD1. V shed 5 bases, J shed 8 bases, and the junction held 7 bases outside the gene matches. Germline lookup yields CDR1 SGHTA and CDR2 FQGNSA. This CDR3 region has 13 residues. The CDR3 bases are TGTGCCAGCAGCCGGGACAGGAGGAGCGGCTACACCTTC. It codes for CASSRDRRSGYTF.

This clonotype was observed a few times. This chain uses TRBV11-3 with TRBJ2-1; 15 bases fit TRBD2. The CDR3 sequence is 19 residues long. Per germline, CDR1 SGHNT and CDR2 YENEEA. The V gene end was trimmed by 1 base and the J gene end by 4 bases; junction bases not matched to a gene: 8. CDR3 nucleotides: TGTGCCAGCAGCTTAGGGACTAGCGGGAGGGTTGGGGATTACAATGAGCAGTTCTTC. Translation: CASSLGTSGRVGDYNEQFF.

This clonotype was seen a handful of times. The V call is TRBV27, the J call TRBJ1-4; D ambiguous. The CDR3 has 15 amino acids. Germline V lookup: CDR1 MNHEY, CDR2 SMNVEV (reference sequence). V lost 0 bases and J lost 8, with 13 bases in between. DNA for the CDR3: TGTGCCAGCAGTTTATCGTGGACCGGGCAGGAAAAACTGTTTTTT. This translates into CASSLSWTGQEKLFF. The full variable domain, with the rest looked up from reference TRBV27 and TRBJ1-4, is EAQVTQNPRYLITVTGKKLTVTCSQNMNHEYMSWYRQDPGLGLRQIYYSMNVEVTDKGDVPEGYKVSRKEKRNFPLILESPSPNQTSLYFCASSLSWTGQEKLFFGSGTQLSVL.

This clonotype was detected many times. The chain couples TRBV12-3 or TRBV12-4 to TRBJ2-3; no clear D. Trimming pared 6 bases from V and 2 bases from J, leaving 12 bases between. The CDR3 has 14 amino acids. The CDR3 sequence is CASSRTGPTDTQYF. CDR3 bases: TGTGCCAGCAGCCGAACGGGCCCCACAGATACGCAGTATTTT.

In this sample, this clonotype turned up a few times. The J gene is TRBJ2-3, the V gene TRBV7-2; TRBD2 aligns across 10 bases. Looked up from germline, CDR1 is SGHTA and CDR2 is FQGNSA. V trimming: 3 bases; J trimming: 3 bases; junction bases outside the gene matches: 9. This CDR3 has 17 residues. The CDR3 DNA reads TGTGCCAGCAGCTTGTCTTCCGTAGCGGGAGGAACAGATACGCAGTATTTT. Its translation is CASSLSSVAGGTDTQYF.

DNA for the CDR3: TGCATCCAGCCCGGGGGGGCCGACAATGAGCAGTTCTTC. This gives the protein CIQPGGADNEQFF. The V gene is TRBV29-1, the J gene TRBJ2-1; TRBD2 matches 8 bases. CDR3 length equals 13 residues. Germline assignment: CDR1 SQVTM and CDR2 ANQGSEA.

This clonotype was observed many times. The J gene is TRBJ1-6, the V gene TRBV11-2, with D unclear. V gave up 2 bases and J gave up 4 bases, with 3 bases separating them. The CDR3 length is 13 residues. In germline, CDR1 is SGHAT, CDR2 FQNNGV. This CDR3 reads CASSLSYNSPLHF. CDR3 DNA: TGTGCCAGCAGCTTATCATATAATTCACCCCTCCACTTT. The full variable domain, rest sourced from reference TRBV11-2 and TRBJ1-6, is EAGVAQSPRYKIIEKRQSVAFWCNPISGHATLYWYQQILGQGPKLLIQFQNNGVVDDSQLPKDRFSAERLKGVDSTLKIQPAKLEDSAVYLCASSLSYNSPLHFGNGTRLTVT.

This clonotype was seen many times. V is TRBV7-8 and J is TRBJ2-4; D unresolved. Germline assignment: CDR1 SGHVS and CDR2 FQNEAQ. V was shortened by 5 bases and J by 5 bases, with 7 bases between the two germline ends. There are 12 residues in the CDR3. The CDR3 nucleotides read TGTGCCAGCAGCAATACACAAAACATTCAGTACTTC. Protein sequence: CASSNTQNIQYF.

Concerning this clonotype: Sequence at one end of the junction differs from germline and may be a read error. V is TRBV7-2 and J is TRBJ2-3, with D perhaps being TRBD1 or TRBD2 (6 bases each). CDR3 length: 15 residues. Germline V gene sequence: CDR1 SGHTA, CDR2 FQGNSA. As DNA, the CDR3 is TGTGCCAGCTGCTTATGGGGGGCCAGCACAGATACGCAGTATTTT. Its translation is CASCLWGASTDTQYF.

The CDR3 bases are TGTGCCAGCAGTTACTCGCTGGTAGACGGAGGGGCCGGGGAGCTGTTTTTT. As protein: CASSYSLVDGGAGELFF. This sequence joins TRBV6-2 or TRBV6-3 and TRBJ2-2, with TRBD2 as a possible D gene (6 bases). V lost 0 bases, J lost 6 bases, and 17 bases lay in between. The CDR3 is 17 amino acids. Germline V CDR1 and CDR2: MNHEY, SVGEGT.

V is TRBV5-6 and J is TRBJ2-1; D is possibly TRBD1 (5 bases). CDR1 and CDR2 from the germline V gene are SGHDT and YYEEEE. The CDR3 consists of 10 residues. V lost 7 bases and J 11 bases, leaving 10 bases between the germline ends. The CDR3 sequence is CASGKGKQFF. The DNA for the CDR3 is TGTGCCAGCGGAAAGGGGAAGCAGTTCTTC.

This clonotype appeared many times. This chain links TRBV29-1 with TRBJ2-7; TRBD1 might be the D (6 bases). Trimming stripped 1 base from V and 5 bases from J, with 9 bases between. Germline CDR1 SQVTM, CDR2 ANQGSEA. This CDR3 contains 12 residues. The CDR3 is CSVEGTGNEQYF. CDR3 nucleotides: TGCAGCGTTGAAGGTACAGGGAACGAGCAGTACTTC.

The chain has TRBV18 and TRBJ1-1; D is possibly TRBD1 (6 bases). The CDR3 has 16 amino acids. V was cut by 1 base and J by 8 bases, with 20 bases left in between. CDR1 and CDR2 (germline): KGHSH, LQKENI. This CDR3 is CASSPLGGARRLEAFF. The CDR3 region has the DNA TGTGCCAGCTCACCACTCGGGGGGGCGAGAAGGTTAGAAGCTTTCTTT.